A selection of T cell receptor beta chains follows, all from one sample in a study of regulatory T cells in long-lasting Graves disease. MiXCR, run by TCRdb on the multiplex PCR reads, gives a single entry per CDR3 protein. This table has roughly 440,000 distinct CDR3 sequences, about a sixth appearing once. The same specimen was also included in a second study, on T cells in Graves' hyperthyroidism and ophthalmopathy.

Sample: peripheral blood mononuclear cells (PBMCs), taken at new diagnosis, from a patient treated with antithyroid drugs. These receptors originate from a woman between 18 and 30 years old with Graves disease. CDR3s include the opening cysteine and the closing phenylalanine or tryptophan. The D gene is left open where the match is weak. The size field is filled for only some rows; it gives once, few, many or a size class.

v_gene,d_gene,j_gene,abundance,CDR3aa,CDR3nt
TRBV7-3,TRBD2,TRBJ2-5,many,CASSRTSGSAETQYF,TGTGCCAGCAGCCGGACTAGCGGGAGTGCTGAGACCCAGTACTTC
TRBV7-9,.,TRBJ1-2,.,CASSWRQDNYGYTF,TGTGCCAGCAGCTGGAGACAGGATAACTATGGCTACACCTTC
TRBV4-2,.,TRBJ2-5,few,CASSQDGDPGETQYF,TGTGCCAGCAGCCAAGACGGGGACCCGGGGGAGACCCAGTACTTC
TRBV24-1,.,TRBJ2-1,few,CATSAGGQLGEQFF,TGTGCCACCAGTGCCGGGGGGCAATTAGGTGAGCAGTTCTTC
TRBV27,TRBD2,TRBJ2-7,many,CASSFSRLAGMYEQYF,TGTGCCAGCAGTTTTTCGCGACTAGCGGGAATGTACGAGCAGTACTTC
TRBV18,.,TRBJ2-2,.,CASSPRVGMDTGELFF,TGTGCCAGCTCACCACGGGTAGGGATGGACACCGGGGAGCTGTTTTTT
TRBV27,.,TRBJ2-1,many,CASSLRTPSYNEQFF,TGTGCCAGCAGTTTACGGACTCCCTCCTACAATGAGCAGTTCTTC
TRBV7-3,TRBD2,TRBJ2-1,few,CASSLGTSGLNEQFF,TGTGCCAGCAGCTTAGGGACTAGCGGATTAAATGAGCAGTTCTTC
TRBV27,TRBD1,TRBJ1-2,many,CASSLDRANYGYTF,TGTGCCAGCAGCTTGGACAGGGCTAACTATGGCTACACCTTC
TRBV5-6,.,TRBJ2-1,.,CASSDWRYVDTINEQFF,TGTGCCAGCAGCGACTGGCGCTACGTGGACACCATCAATGAGCAGTTCTTC
TRBV7-7,TRBD1,TRBJ2-5,.,CASSLYRTGARSGTQYF,TGTGCTAGCAGCTTATATCGAACAGGGGCAAGATCAGGGACCCAGTACTTC
TRBV5-6,.,TRBJ2-4,few,CASSLTVNLAKNIQYF,TGTGCCAGCAGCCTCACAGTAAACCTAGCCAAAAACATTCAGTACTTC
TRBV11-2,.,TRBJ2-7,many,CASSLNRDASYEQYF,TGTGCCAGCAGTCTAAACCGGGACGCCTCCTACGAGCAGTACTTC
TRBV20-1,.,TRBJ2-1,many,CSARNQVSYNEQFF,TGCAGTGCCAGAAACCAGGTTAGCTACAATGAGCAGTTCTTC
TRBV29-1,.,TRBJ2-7,.,CSVDYTSGEQYF,TGCAGCGTTGATTACACCTCGGGGGAGCAGTACTTC
TRBV7-2,TRBD1,TRBJ1-2,few,CASSRPPKFDRDWNGYTF,TGTGCCAGCAGCCGGCCCCCCAAATTTGACAGGGACTGGAATGGCTACACCTTC
TRBV19,TRBD2,TRBJ2-5,.,CASSKGEGGRQETQYF,TGTGCCAGTAGTAAGGGGGAGGGCGGGAGGCAAGAGACCCAGTACTTC
TRBV20-1,.,TRBJ1-1,many,CSAGTDLLVAFF,TGCAGTGCCGGGACGGACCTTTTAGTTGCTTTCTTT
TRBV18,.,TRBJ2-2,many,CASSPAVTGELFF,TGTGCCAGCTCACCAGCAGTAACCGGGGAGCTGTTTTTT
TRBV10-3,.,TRBJ2-1,many,CAIRQEAYNEQFF,TGTGCCATCAGGCAAGAAGCCTACAATGAGCAGTTCTTC
TRBV28,.,TRBJ1-5,few,CASSFRGVGNQPQHF,TGTGCCAGCAGTTTCAGGGGAGTGGGCAATCAGCCCCAGCATTTT
TRBV5-6,TRBD1,TRBJ1-2,.,CASSLVQGATNYGYTF,TGTGCCAGCAGCTTGGTGCAGGGGGCGACTAACTATGGCTACACCTTC
TRBV7-7,.,TRBJ2-5,many,CASSYRLAETQYF,TGTGCTAGCAGCTACCGATTGGCGGAGACCCAGTACTTC
TRBV9,.,TRBJ1-1,few,CASSLNTVNTEAFF,TGTGCCAGCAGCCTAAATACAGTGAACACTGAAGCTTTCTTT
TRBV5-1,.,TRBJ2-5,many,CASSQFGQQETQYF,TGCGCCAGCAGCCAGTTCGGCCAGCAAGAGACCCAGTACTTC
TRBV12-3/TRBV12-4,.,TRBJ2-7,many,CASSFDRLGYEQYF,TGTGCCAGCAGTTTCGATCGTTTGGGCTACGAGCAGTACTTC
TRBV28,TRBD2,TRBJ2-7,.,CASSSPGGLTREQYF,TGTGCCAGCAGTTCTCCGGGAGGGCTAACGCGGGAGCAGTACTTC
TRBV7-2,.,TRBJ2-1,many,CASSLFVRDPSSYNEQFF,TGTGCCAGCAGCTTATTCGTCAGGGACCCGAGCTCCTACAATGAGCAGTTCTTC
TRBV28,.,TRBJ1-3,.,CASSRSGNTIYF,TGTGCCAGCAGTCGATCTGGAAACACCATATATTTT
TRBV30,TRBD2,TRBJ2-1,many,CAWSSYGRAYNEQFF,TGTGCCTGGAGTTCGTACGGGAGGGCCTACAATGAGCAGTTCTTC
TRBV7-9,TRBD1,TRBJ2-2,.,CASSYGQGRTGELFF,TGTGCCAGCAGCTACGGACAGGGTCGAACCGGGGAGCTGTTTTTT
TRBV12-3/TRBV12-4,.,TRBJ2-1,.,CASSPIIGGSYNEQFF,TGTGCCAGCAGTCCTATCATCGGGGGTTCCTACAATGAGCAGTTCTTC
TRBV12-3/TRBV12-4,.,TRBJ2-1,.,CASSWGVSYNEQFF,TGTGCCAGCAGTTGGGGGGTCTCCTACAATGAGCAGTTCTTC
TRBV6-1,.,TRBJ1-1,few,CASSVGVVTTEAFF,TGTGCCAGCAGCGTGGGGGTTGTAACCACTGAAGCTTTCTTT
TRBV27,TRBD2,TRBJ2-1,many,CASSSGLADSSYNEQFF,TGTGCCAGCAGTTCGGGACTAGCGGACAGCTCCTACAATGAGCAGTTCTTC
TRBV30,TRBD2,TRBJ2-3,few,CAWSTRTSRFTDTQYF,TGTGCCTGGAGTACCCGGACTAGCCGATTTACAGATACGCAGTATTTT
TRBV6-1,.,TRBJ2-7,many,CASSEIADYEQYF,TGTGCCAGCAGTGAAATTGCAGACTACGAGCAGTACTTC
TRBV11-2,.,TRBJ2-1,few,CASSQDPGTVQFF,TGTGCCAGCAGCCAAGACCCCGGGACCGTCCAGTTCTTC
TRBV20-1,TRBD2,TRBJ2-7,many,CSASVPSGRDEQYF,TGCAGTGCTAGCGTGCCTAGCGGGAGGGACGAGCAGTACTTC
TRBV29-1,.,TRBJ2-5,few,CSIDLVETQYF,TGCAGCATTGATTTGGTAGAGACCCAGTACTTC
TRBV7-2,.,TRBJ2-3,many,CASSLVAWWVDTQYF,TGTGCCAGCAGCTTAGTGGCCTGGTGGGTGGATACGCAGTATTTT